This T cell receptor (beta chain) derives from a study of cytomegalovirus exposure and HLA in healthy donors. This CDR3 contains 13 residues. Trimming shortened V by 5 bases and J by 7 bases, and 12 bases separated the two germline ends. CDR1 SEHNR and CDR2 FQNEAQ come from the germline V gene (reference sequence). It was with 60 Vbeta and 13 Jbeta primers that the PCR ran. The data were produced by immunoSEQ multiplex PCR, yet TCRdb's version contains in-frame clones alone and is incomplete. The repertoire consists of 70,000 to 85,000 clones, with approximately 74% occurring once and the leading ten covering over 8%. A remark on this clone: Its specificity is unknown.

The study's findings and limits: Using a false discovery rate of 0.05, a later analysis showed that roughly 16,000 TCR beta sequences were associated with HLA alleles. Evidence from a later analysis indicated that most CMV-associated TCR beta chains looked HLA-restricted.

Sequenced input: PBMCs. The V call is TRBV7-9, the J call TRBJ2-1, with TRBD1 as a possible D gene (5 bases). This receptor was obtained from a man in his forties in good health and CMV-seropositive. CDR3 nucleotide sequence: TGTGCCAGCAGCGTGACTCAGGGAAATGAGCAGTTCTTC. Translation: CASSVTQGNEQFF.